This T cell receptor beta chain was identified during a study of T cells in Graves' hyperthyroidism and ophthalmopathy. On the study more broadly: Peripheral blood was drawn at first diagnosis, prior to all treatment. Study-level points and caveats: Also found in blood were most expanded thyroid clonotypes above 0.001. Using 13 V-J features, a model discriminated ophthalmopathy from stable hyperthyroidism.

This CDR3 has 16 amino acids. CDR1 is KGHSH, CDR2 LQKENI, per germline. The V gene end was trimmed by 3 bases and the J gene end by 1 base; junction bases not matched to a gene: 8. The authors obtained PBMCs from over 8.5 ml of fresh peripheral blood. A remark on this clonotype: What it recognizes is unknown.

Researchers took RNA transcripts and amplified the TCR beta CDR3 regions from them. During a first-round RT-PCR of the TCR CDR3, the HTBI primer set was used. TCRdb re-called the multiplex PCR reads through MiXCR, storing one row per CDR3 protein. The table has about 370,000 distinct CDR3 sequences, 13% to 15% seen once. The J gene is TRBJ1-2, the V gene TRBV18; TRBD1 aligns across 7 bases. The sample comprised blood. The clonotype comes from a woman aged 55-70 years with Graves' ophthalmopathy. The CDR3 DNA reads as TGTGCCAGCTCACCGACCCAGGGGGACTTTAACTATGGCTACACCTTC. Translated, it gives CASSPTQGDFNYGYTF.